Below are 10 T cell receptor beta chains sequenced from a single sample in a study of metastatic and nonmetastatic thyroid tumors. The entire patient cohort was treatment-naive prior to thyroid surgery. TCRdb re-clonotyped the PCR reads through MiXCR. The table has about 93,000 clones, roughly 12% seen once. Material: blood. The receptors shown here come from a female donor with papillary thyroid cancer or a benign thyroid nodule (not recorded which). Some clones in this sample may be carry-over from other donors' samples.

This clone was seen ten or more times. The chain has TRBV14 and TRBJ2-7; no clear D. The CDR3 consists of 13 residues. Germline lookup yields CDR1 SGHDN and CDR2 FVKESK. The V end lost 3 bases, the J end lost 2 bases, and 8 bases lay between the germline ends. Here the CDR3 DNA reads TGTGCCAGCAGCCACGGGCCCCCCTACGAGCAGTACTTC. Its translation is CASSHGPPYEQYF.

Many counts were recorded for this clone. The chain couples TRBV15 to TRBJ2-1; tentative D call: TRBD2 (6 bases). Germline CDR1 LNHNV, CDR2 YYDKDF (reference sequence). Trimming shortened V by 5 bases and J by 7 bases, and 24 bases separated the two germline ends. This CDR3 comprises 17 residues. The CDR3 DNA sequence: TGTGCCACCAGCTTCCGGCTTTCGGGACTCGGGGAGAATGAGCAGTTCTTC. Its protein product is CATSFRLSGLGENEQFF. Based on the CDR3 plus reference TRBV15 and TRBJ2-1, the full variable domain is DAMVIQNPRYQVTQFGKPVTLSCSQTLNHNVMYWYQQKSSQAPKLLFHYYDKDFNNEADTPDNFQSRRPNTSFCFLDIRSPGLGDTAMYLCATSFRLSGLGENEQFFGPGTRLTVL.

This clone has ten or more counts. The V and J genes are TRBV12-3 or TRBV12-4 and TRBJ2-3; tentatively, D is TRBD2 (6 bases). V was trimmed by 3 bases and J by 2 bases, leaving 9 bases between them. CDR3 length: 14 residues. Written as DNA, the CDR3 is TGTGCCAGCAGTTTGGAGGGGTCCACAGATACGCAGTATTTT. It encodes CASSLEGSTDTQYF.

The table lists this clone with many counts. The chain recombines TRBV27 with TRBJ2-3; TRBD2 matches 8 bases. Germline V gives CDR1 MNHEY, CDR2 SMNVEV (reference sequence). This CDR3 has 14 residues. V lost 3 bases, J lost 4 bases, and 3 bases stayed unmatched. Written as DNA, the CDR3 is TGTGCCAGCAGTTTTACTAGCGGAGCAGATACGCAGTATTTT. This gives the protein CASSFTSGADTQYF.

This clone was counted many times. The rearrangement joins TRBV10-3 to TRBJ2-1; D tentatively fits TRBD1 or TRBD2 (6 bases each). Per germline, CDR1 ENHRY and CDR2 SYGVKD. The CDR3 spans 13 residues. The V and J ends lost 4 bases and 9 bases respectively, with 13 bases between them. The CDR3 protein is CAISVEGVGEQFF. In DNA form, the CDR3 reads TGTGCCATCAGTGTGGAGGGGGTAGGTGAGCAGTTCTTC.

This clone was detected only a few times. V is TRBV20-1 and J is TRBJ1-6, with 10 bases matching TRBD1. The germline gives CDR1 DFQATT, CDR2 SNEGSKA (reference sequence). J gave up 7 bases and V 1 base, and 1 base lay outside the gene matches. This CDR3 is built from 14 residues. Here the CDR3 reads CSARGDRGNSPLHF. The CDR3, as DNA: TGCAGTGCTAGAGGGGACAGGGGCAATTCACCCCTCCACTTT.

This clone appeared many times. The gene calls are TRBV7-6 and TRBJ1-5; 9 bases fit TRBD1. This CDR3 has 15 amino acids. J gave up 4 bases and V 1 base, and 2 bases lay outside the gene matches. Germline assignment: CDR1 SGHVS and CDR2 FNYEAQ. Here the CDR3 reads CASSLGQGENQPQHF. In DNA, the CDR3 is TGTGCCAGCAGCTTAGGACAGGGGGAAAATCAGCCCCAGCATTTT.

At least ten counts were recorded for this clone. The chain is built from TRBV5-1 and TRBJ1-6, with 7 bases lining up with TRBD1. Germline assignment: CDR1 SGHRS and CDR2 YFSETQ. J gave up 8 bases and V 4 bases, and 12 bases lay outside the gene matches. There are 16 residues in the CDR3. CDR3 residues: CASSPRPTGLDSPLHF. CDR3 in DNA: TGCGCCAGCAGCCCACGACCGACAGGGTTGGATTCACCCCTCCACTTT.

This clone was seen ten or more times. This is likely a read error, given that the CDR3 carries no conserved phenylalanine or tryptophan at its end. Other nucleotide sequences in the sample specify the same CDR3. This sequence joins TRBV9 and TRBJ2-1; 7 bases match TRBD1. Germline-derived CDR1 and CDR2 are SGDLS and YYNGEE. After removal of 0 bases from V and 0 bases from J, the junction contained 3 bases not matched to a gene. This CDR3 has 16 amino acids. CDR3 coding DNA: TGTGCCAGCAGCGTAGAGGGGGCCAGCTCCTACAATGAGCAGTTCCTC. Protein: CASSVEGASSYNEQFL.

This clone has at least ten counts. This chain connects TRBV2 to TRBJ1-1; 7 nucleotides line up with TRBD1. CDR1 SNHLY and CDR2 FYNNEI come from the germline V gene. This CDR3 is built from 13 residues. Trimming took 7 bases from V and 2 from J; bases not matched to a gene: 4. The CDR3 bases are TGTGCCAGCATCTGGACAGGTAACACTGAAGCTTTCTTT. It yields the protein CASIWTGNTEAFF.